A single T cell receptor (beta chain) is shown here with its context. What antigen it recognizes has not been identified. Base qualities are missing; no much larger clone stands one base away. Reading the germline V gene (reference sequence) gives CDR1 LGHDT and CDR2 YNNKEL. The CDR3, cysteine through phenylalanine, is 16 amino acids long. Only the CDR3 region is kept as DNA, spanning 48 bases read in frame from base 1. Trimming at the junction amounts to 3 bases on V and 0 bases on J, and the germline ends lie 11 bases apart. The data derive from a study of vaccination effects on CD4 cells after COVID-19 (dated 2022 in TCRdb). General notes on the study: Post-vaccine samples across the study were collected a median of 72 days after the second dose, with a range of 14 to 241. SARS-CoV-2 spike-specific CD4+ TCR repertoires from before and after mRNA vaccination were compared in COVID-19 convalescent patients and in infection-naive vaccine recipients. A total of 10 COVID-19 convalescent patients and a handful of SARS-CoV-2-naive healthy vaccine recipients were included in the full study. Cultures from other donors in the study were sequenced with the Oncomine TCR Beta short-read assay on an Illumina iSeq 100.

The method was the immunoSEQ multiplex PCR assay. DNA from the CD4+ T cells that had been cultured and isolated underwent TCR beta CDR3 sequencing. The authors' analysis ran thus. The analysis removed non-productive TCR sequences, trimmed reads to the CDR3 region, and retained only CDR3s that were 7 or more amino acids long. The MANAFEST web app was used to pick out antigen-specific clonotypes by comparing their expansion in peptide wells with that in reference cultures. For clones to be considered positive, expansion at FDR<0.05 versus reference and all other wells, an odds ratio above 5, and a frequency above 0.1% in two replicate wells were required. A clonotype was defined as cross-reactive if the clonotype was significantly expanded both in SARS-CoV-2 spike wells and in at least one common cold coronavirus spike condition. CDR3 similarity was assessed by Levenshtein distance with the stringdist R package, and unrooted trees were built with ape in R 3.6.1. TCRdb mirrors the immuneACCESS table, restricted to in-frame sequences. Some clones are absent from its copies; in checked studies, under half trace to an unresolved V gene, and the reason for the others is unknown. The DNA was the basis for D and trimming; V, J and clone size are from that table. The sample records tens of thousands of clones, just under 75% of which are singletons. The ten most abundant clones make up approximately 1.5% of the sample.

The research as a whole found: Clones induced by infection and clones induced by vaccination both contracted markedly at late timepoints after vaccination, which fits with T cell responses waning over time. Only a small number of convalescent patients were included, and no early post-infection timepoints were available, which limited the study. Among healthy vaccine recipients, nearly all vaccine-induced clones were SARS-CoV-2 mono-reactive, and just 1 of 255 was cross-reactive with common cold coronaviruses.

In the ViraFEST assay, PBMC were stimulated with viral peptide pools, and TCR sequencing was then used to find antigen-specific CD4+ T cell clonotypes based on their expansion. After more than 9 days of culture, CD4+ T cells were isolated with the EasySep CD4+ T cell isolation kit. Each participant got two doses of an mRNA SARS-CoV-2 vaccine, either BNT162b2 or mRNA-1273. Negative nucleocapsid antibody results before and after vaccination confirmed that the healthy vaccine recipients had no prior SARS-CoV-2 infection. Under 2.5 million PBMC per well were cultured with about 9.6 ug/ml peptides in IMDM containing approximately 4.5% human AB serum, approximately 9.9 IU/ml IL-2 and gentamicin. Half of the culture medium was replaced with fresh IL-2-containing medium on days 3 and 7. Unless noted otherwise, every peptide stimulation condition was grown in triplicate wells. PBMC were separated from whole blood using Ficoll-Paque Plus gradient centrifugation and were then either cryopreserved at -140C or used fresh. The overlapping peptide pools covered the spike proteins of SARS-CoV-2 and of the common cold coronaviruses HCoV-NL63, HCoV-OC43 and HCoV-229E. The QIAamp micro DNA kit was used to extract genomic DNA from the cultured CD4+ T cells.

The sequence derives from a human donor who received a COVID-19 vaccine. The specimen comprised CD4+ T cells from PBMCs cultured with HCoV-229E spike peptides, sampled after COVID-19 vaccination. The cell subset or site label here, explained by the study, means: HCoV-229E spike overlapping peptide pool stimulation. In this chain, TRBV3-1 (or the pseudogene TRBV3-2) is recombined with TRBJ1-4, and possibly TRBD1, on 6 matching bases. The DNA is TGTGCCAGCAGCCACCGGACAGTTGCAACTAATGAAAAACTGTTTTTT. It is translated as CASSHRTVATNEKLFF.